Shown below are 16 T cell receptor beta chains from a single sample sequenced in a study of blood T cells in healthy people across ages. A second PCR, run for roughly 7 to 12 cycles, used a sample-barcoded 5' primer plus a J-beta primer mix. TCRdb re-called the 5' RACE reads through MiXCR, storing one row per CDR3 protein. The sample has about 640,000 distinct CDR3 sequences, roughly 50% seen once. The sample taken for sequencing was blood. All receptors derive from a man between 60 and 70 years old in good health.

The chain carries TRBV3-1 and TRBJ1-1, with 8 bases aligning to TRBD1. After removal of 4 bases from V and 6 bases from J, the junction contained 7 bases not matched to a gene. CDR3 length: 14 amino acids. Germline V lookup: CDR1 LGHDT, CDR2 YNNKEL (reference sequence). CDR3 loop: CASSLRDRTSEAFF. In DNA, the CDR3 is TGTGCCAGCAGCCTCCGGGACAGGACCTCTGAAGCTTTCTTT.

The chain has TRBV7-2 and TRBJ2-5; D unclear. This CDR3 contains 15 residues. Trimming cost V 4 bases and J 0 bases, with 12 bases left between them. Germline V lookup: CDR1 SGHTA, CDR2 FQGNSA. The CDR3 loop is CASSYSVGNQETQYF. For the CDR3, the DNA is TGTGCCAGCAGCTATTCCGTGGGGAACCAAGAGACCCAGTACTTC.

The genes are TRBV20-1 and TRBJ2-1; 7 positions match TRBD2. The CDR3 totals 12 residues. Germline CDR1 is DFQATT and CDR2 is SNEGSKA (reference sequence). V lost 6 bases, J lost 6 bases, and 5 bases stayed unmatched. The CDR3 is CSAPGTTNEQFF. The CDR3 DNA is TGCAGTGCCCCCGGGACTACCAATGAGCAGTTCTTC.

The V gene is TRBV14, the J gene TRBJ1-2, with D tentatively TRBD1 (5 bases). Germline V gene data show CDR1 as SGHDN and CDR2 as FVKESK. V was cut by 4 bases and J by 13 bases, with 16 bases left in between. This CDR3 is built from 12 residues. CDR3 residues: CASSPRTTPGTF. The DNA of the CDR3 is TGTGCCAGCAGCCCACGGACAACCCCAGGCACCTTC.

This clonotype turned up a few times. The chain carries TRBV5-1 and TRBJ2-1, with a possible D match to TRBD1 (6 bases). Germline CDR1 SGHRS, CDR2 YFSETQ. Trimming cost V 6 bases and J 6 bases, with 13 bases left between them. The CDR3 consists of 13 residues. The CDR3 loop is CASTGQFGNEQFF. In nucleotides, the CDR3 is TGCGCCAGCACCGGACAGTTCGGCAATGAGCAGTTCTTC. The variable domain in full, with the rest retrieved from reference TRBV5-1 and TRBJ2-1, is KAGVTQTPRYLIKTRGQQVTLSCSPISGHRSVSWYQQTPGQGLQFLFEYFSETQRNKGNFPGRFSGRQFSNSRSEMNVSTLELGDSALYLCASTGQFGNEQFFGPGTRLTVL.

The rearrangement links TRBV20-1 to TRBJ1-1, with D possibly being TRBD1 (6 bases). This CDR3 contains 16 residues. Trimming took off 6 bases at V and 1 base at J, with 21 bases between the two ends. CDR1 is DFQATT and CDR2 is SNEGSKA in the germline V gene (reference sequence). CDR3 amino acids: CSADGLGGFRNTEAFF. In DNA, the CDR3 is TGCAGTGCGGACGGCCTAGGGGGGTTCAGGAACACTGAAGCTTTCTTT.

This clonotype turned up a few times. The genes are TRBV9 and TRBJ1-2; 8 bases are shared with TRBD1. The trim removed 6 bases at V and 4 bases at J, leaving 5 bases unmatched. Germline CDR1 and CDR2: SGDLS and YYNGEE. CDR3 size: 13 residues. The CDR3 DNA reads as TGTGCCAGCAACAGGGGGAGCTTCTATGGCTACACCTTC. This sequence encodes CASNRGSFYGYTF.

The V call is TRBV7-9, the J call TRBJ2-5; 12 bases agree with TRBD2. This CDR3 has 17 residues. V was pared by 2 bases and J by 2 bases, with 6 bases of the junction left unmatched. CDR1 SEHNR and CDR2 FQNEAQ come from the germline V gene (reference sequence). CDR3 DNA sequence: TGTGCCAGCAGCTTACTAGCGGGGGGGCCGAGGCAAGAGACCCAGTACTTC. It encodes CASSLLAGGPRQETQYF.

The chain uses TRBV5-1 and TRBJ2-5; D call uncertain. The CDR3 contains 14 residues. V was clipped by 4 bases and J by 1 base, with 11 bases between them. Germline V gene lookup returns CDR1 SGHRS and CDR2 YFSETQ. The CDR3 spells CASSPDGFQETQYF. The CDR3 DNA sequence: TGCGCCAGCAGCCCGGACGGATTCCAAGAGACCCAGTACTTC.

CDR3 sequence: CASSRQGSYEQFF. The CDR3 nucleotides are TGTGCCAGCAGCCGACAGGGATCCTACGAGCAGTTCTTC. The chain employs TRBV6-2 or TRBV6-3 and TRBJ2-1, with 7 bases aligning to TRBD1. The CDR3 consists of 13 residues. Trimming cost V 6 bases and J 10 bases; bases outside gene matches: 9. Germline CDR1 reads MNHEY; CDR2 reads SVGEGT.

The V and J genes are TRBV4-1 and TRBJ2-5; 10 bases agree with TRBD1. V was pared by 2 bases and J by 0 bases, with 15 bases of the junction left unmatched. Germline CDR1 and CDR2: MGHRA and YSYEKL. The length of the CDR3 is 20 residues. In nucleotides, the CDR3 is TGCGCCAGCAGCCAACAGGCGGGACAGGGGCGTTTCGGGTACCAAGAGACCCAGTACTTC. Its protein product is CASSQQAGQGRFGYQETQYF.

V is TRBV6-6 and J is TRBJ2-1; D not certain. The length of the CDR3 is 14 residues. The V and J ends lost 7 bases and 9 bases respectively, with 19 bases between them. Germline V gives CDR1 MNHNY, CDR2 SVGAGI (reference sequence). For the CDR3, the DNA is TGTGCCAGCACCGACGTACGGTGGAGTAGTGAGCAGTTCTTC. Translated: CASTDVRWSSEQFF.

This clonotype was picked up one time. The chain has TRBV20-1 and TRBJ1-1; 9 positions match TRBD1. CDR1 and CDR2 from the germline V gene are DFQATT and SNEGSKA (reference sequence). This CDR3 region has 13 residues. The V gene end was trimmed by 2 bases and the J gene end by 7 bases; junction bases not matched to a gene: 5. The CDR3 region is CSARPGTGYEAFF. For the CDR3, the DNA is TGCAGTGCTAGACCCGGGACAGGGTATGAAGCTTTCTTT.

V is TRBV12-3 or TRBV12-4 and J is TRBJ1-2; D is unresolved. Trimming left V 5 bases short and J 6 bases short, with 16 bases between. CDR3 length equals 14 residues. DNA for the CDR3: TGTGCCAGCAGTCCCTCCGGCAGGACCCATGGCTACACCTTC. Encoded protein: CASSPSGRTHGYTF.

This clonotype was counted a few times. This may stem from a read error, because a much larger clone lies one nucleotide away. CDR3 DNA: TGTGCCAGCAGTCGTTACGGGGCCACAGGGGGCGCGTCTGGCTACACCTTC. Its protein product is CASSRYGATGGASGYTF. The V call is TRBV6-1, the J call TRBJ1-2, with 9 positions matching TRBD1. This CDR3 has 17 residues. The germline CDR1 and CDR2 sequences are MNHNS and SASEGT. Trimming cost V 5 bases and J 7 bases; bases outside gene matches: 17.

V and J are TRBV9 and TRBJ2-4; D perhaps matches TRBD1 (5 bases). Gene TRBJ2-7 matches the end of the DNA better, so the J call may be wrong. The CDR3 has 13 residues. Germline V gives CDR1 SGDLS, CDR2 YYNGEE. Here the CDR3 reads CASSVELGAEQYF. For the CDR3, the DNA is TGTGCCAGCAGCGTAGAGTTAGGGGCCGAGCAGTACTTC.